The rows below give T cell receptor beta chains drawn from one sample of a study of blood T cell repertoires in COVID-19. The repertoire was sequenced with immunoSEQ multiplex PCR; TCRdb's copy has only in-frame clones and lacks some. This table holds more than 250,000 clones, about 87% found once. Sequencing used peripheral blood. These receptors originate from a woman between 25 and 40 years old with COVID-19, enrolled during active disease. The CDR3 runs from the conserved cysteine through the conserved F or W. A D gene is named only where the DNA matches it firmly. The listing skips clone size in some rows; elsewhere it reads once, few, many or a size class.

CDR3aa	CDR3nt	d_gene	abundance	v_gene	j_gene
CASRPGQGELETQYF	TGTGCCAGCAGACCGGGACAGGGGGAACTCGAGACCCAGTACTTC	TRBD1	.	TRBV11-3	TRBJ2-5
CASSEGAGGTYEQYF	TGTGCCAGCAGTGAAGGGGCGGGGGGAACCTACGAGCAGTACTTC	TRBD2	.	TRBV2	TRBJ2-7
CASSQPGTSGQETQYF	TGCGCCAGCAGCCAACCTGGGACTAGCGGCCAAGAGACCCAGTACTTC	TRBD2	.	TRBV4-1	TRBJ2-5
CASIKGTEAFF	TGTGCCAGTATTAAGGGGACTGAAGCTTTCTTT	.	.	TRBV19	TRBJ1-1
CASSYPGQPGDEQFF	TGTGCCAGCAGTTACCCCGGACAGCCAGGGGATGAGCAGTTCTTC	.	once	TRBV6-5	TRBJ2-1
CASSQIGNSPLHF	TGTGCCAGCAGCCAAATCGGGAATTCACCCCTCCACTTT	.	.	TRBV14	TRBJ1-6
CASSRSGTANTGELFF	TGTGCCAGCAGCCGCTCCGGGACAGCCAACACCGGGGAGCTGTTTTTT	TRBD1	.	TRBV3-1/TRBV3-2	TRBJ2-2
CASSLAAVPDTQYF	TGCGCCAGCAGCTTGGCGGCGGTGCCAGATACGCAGTATTTT	.	.	TRBV5-1	TRBJ2-3
CASSLVTPNEKLFF	TGCGCCAGCAGCTTGGTAACACCTAATGAAAAACTGTTTTTT	.	.	TRBV5-1	TRBJ1-4
CASSLGTAYEQYF	TGTGCCAGCAGCTTAGGGACAGCCTACGAGCAGTACTTC	.	.	TRBV7-2	TRBJ2-7
CASSLASRAVEQYF	TGTGCCAGCAGTCTCGCGAGCAGGGCTGTCGAGCAGTACTTC	.	.	TRBV11-2	TRBJ2-7
CASSQGPRGSPLHF	TGTGCCAGCAGCCAAGGGCCAAGGGGTTCACCCCTCCACTTT	.	once	TRBV11-3	TRBJ1-6
CASSLSRGTSSYEQYF	TGTGCCAGCTCACTTTCCAGGGGGACCTCCTCCTACGAGCAGTACTTC	TRBD1	.	TRBV18	TRBJ2-7
CASSRETAGRYEQYF	TGTGCCAGCAGCCGAGAGACCGCCGGGAGATACGAGCAGTACTTC	.	.	TRBV3-1/TRBV3-2	TRBJ2-7
CASSPTTGLLSNYGYTF	TGCGCCAGCAGCCCAACGACAGGGCTTCTATCTAACTATGGCTACACCTTC	TRBD1	.	TRBV4-1	TRBJ1-2
CASSFLAGDYEQYF	TGTGCCAGCAGCTTTCTAGCGGGGGACTACGAGCAGTACTTC	TRBD2	.	TRBV5-6	TRBJ2-7
CASSAELTVNYGYTF	TGTGCCAGCAGCGCCGAGTTAACAGTCAACTATGGCTACACCTTC	.	.	TRBV5-6	TRBJ1-2
CASSATGVDEQFF	TGCGCCAGCAGCGCGACGGGAGTAGACGAGCAGTTCTTC	.	.	TRBV5-1	TRBJ2-1
CANRGAGETQYF	TGTGCCAACCGGGGGGCCGGGGAGACCCAGTACTTC	.	.	TRBV12-3/TRBV12-4	TRBJ2-5
CASSIGLAVGEDTQYF	TGTGCCAGCAGCATTGGACTAGCGGTGGGCGAGGATACGCAGTATTTT	TRBD2	.	TRBV7-9	TRBJ2-3
CASSAPGQGLIGELFF	TGTGCCAGTAGTGCTCCGGGACAGGGATTGATCGGGGAGCTGTTTTTT	TRBD1	.	TRBV19	TRBJ2-2
CASSLRQGRYQPQHF	TGTGCCAGCAGTCTTCGACAGGGAAGGTATCAGCCCCAGCATTTT	TRBD1	.	TRBV28	TRBJ1-5
CASSLDPQGLGTGELFF	TGCGCCAGCAGCTTGGATCCCCAGGGGCTGGGGACCGGGGAGCTGTTTTTT	.	.	TRBV5-1	TRBJ2-2
CASSLIRGPRNQPQHF	TGTGCCAGCAGCTTGATTCGAGGCCCACGCAATCAGCCCCAGCATTTT	.	.	TRBV5-8	TRBJ1-5
CASSFGTGTDTQYF	TGTGCCAGCAGCTTCGGTACAGGGACAGATACGCAGTATTTT	.	.	TRBV5-4	TRBJ2-3
CASSLGTSGGDTQYF	TGTGCCAGCAGCTTAGGGACTAGCGGGGGAGATACGCAGTATTTT	TRBD2	.	TRBV7-6	TRBJ2-3
CASSRGQTPGELFF	TGTGCCAGCAGCCGTGGACAGACCCCCGGGGAGCTGTTTTTT	.	.	TRBV9	TRBJ2-2
CASSQGSGNQPQHF	TGTGCCAGCAGCCAAGGTTCCGGCAATCAGCCCCAGCATTTT	.	.	TRBV3-1/TRBV3-2	TRBJ1-5
CASSPRPIGTASEADYGYTF	TGCGCCAGCAGCCCACGTCCCATCGGGACAGCCTCCGAAGCCGACTATGGCTACACCTTC	TRBD1	.	TRBV4-1	TRBJ1-2
CASSPNRVGETQYF	TGTGCCAGCAGTCCAAACAGGGTGGGGGAGACCCAGTACTTC	.	.	TRBV27	TRBJ2-5
CASSTTGDYGYTF	TGTGCCAGCAGTACCACAGGGGACTATGGCTACACCTTC	TRBD1	.	TRBV6-5	TRBJ1-2